Each of the 5 T cell receptor beta chains below was sequenced from the same sample in a study of T cell responses to AZD1222 COVID-19 vaccine. Clones were sequenced by immunoSEQ multiplex PCR, and TCRdb holds only the in-frame ones, with some missing. The sample lists 140,000 to 150,000 clones; around 93% were seen once. Sample: peripheral blood, taken on day 0 of AZD1222 vaccination. The receptors come from an adult in good health.

This clone occurred once. This chain joins TRBV6-6 and TRBJ2-1; 8 nucleotides align to TRBD2. V lost 2 bases and J lost 8; bases outside the gene matches: 8. The length of the CDR3 is 15 residues. CDR1 and CDR2 (germline): MNHNY, SVGAGI (reference sequence). The CDR3 protein is CASSYRSSGFDEQFF. The CDR3 coding sequence is TGTGCCAGCAGTTACCGGTCTAGCGGGTTCGATGAGCAGTTCTTC.

The rearrangement uses TRBV5-1 and TRBJ1-1; D call uncertain. V was pared by 0 bases and J by 4 bases, with 10 bases between. This CDR3 spans 14 amino acids. Germline V gene data show CDR1 as SGHRS and CDR2 as YFSETQ. The CDR3: CASSLESLSTEAFF. The CDR3 DNA is TGCGCCAGCAGCTTGGAGTCATTATCCACTGAAGCTTTCTTT. The full variable domain, its missing parts supplied by reference TRBV5-1 and TRBJ1-1, is KAGVTQTPRYLIKTRGQQVTLSCSPISGHRSVSWYQQTPGQGLQFLFEYFSETQRNKGNFPGRFSGRQFSNSRSEMNVSTLELGDSALYLCASSLESLSTEAFFGQGTRLTVV.

The chain uses TRBV3-1 (or the pseudogene TRBV3-2) and TRBJ1-1, with no clear D. CDR1 LGHDT and CDR2 YNNKEL come from the germline V gene (reference sequence). V was cut by 3 bases and J by 5 bases, with 22 bases left in between. The CDR3 covers 17 residues. This CDR3 is CASSHRPPVLRETEAFF. CDR3 bases: TGTGCCAGCAGCCATCGTCCGCCAGTTCTTAGGGAGACTGAAGCTTTCTTT.

The chain links TRBV19 to TRBJ1-5; D may be TRBD1 (5 bases). CDR1 is LNHDA, CDR2 SQIVND, per germline (reference sequence). The CDR3 sequence is 15 residues long. V lost 1 base and J 7 bases, leaving 14 bases between the germline ends. CDR3 region: CASSIGRGVPQPQHF. CDR3 sequence (DNA): TGTGCCAGTAGTATAGGTCGGGGGGTTCCACAGCCCCAGCATTTT.

J is TRBJ1-1 and V is TRBV5-1; no clear D gene. Trimming took off 0 bases at V and 2 bases at J, with 11 bases between the two ends. CDR1 and CDR2 (germline): SGHRS, YFSETQ. The CDR3 covers 15 residues. The CDR3 is CASSLDGFPNTEAFF. The CDR3 DNA follows: TGCGCCAGCAGCTTGGATGGGTTCCCAAACACTGAAGCTTTCTTT.